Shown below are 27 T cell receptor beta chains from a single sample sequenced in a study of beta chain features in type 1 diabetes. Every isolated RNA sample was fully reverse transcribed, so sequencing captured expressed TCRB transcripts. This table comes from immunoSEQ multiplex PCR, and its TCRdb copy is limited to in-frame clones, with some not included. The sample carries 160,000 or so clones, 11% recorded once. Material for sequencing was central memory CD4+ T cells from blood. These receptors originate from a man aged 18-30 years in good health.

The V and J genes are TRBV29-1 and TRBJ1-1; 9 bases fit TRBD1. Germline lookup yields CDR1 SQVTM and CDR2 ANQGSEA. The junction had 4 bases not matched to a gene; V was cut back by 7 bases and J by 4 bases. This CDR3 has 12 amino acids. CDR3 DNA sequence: TGCAGCGGGGACAGGGTATCCACTGAAGCTTTCTTT. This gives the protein CSGDRVSTEAFF.

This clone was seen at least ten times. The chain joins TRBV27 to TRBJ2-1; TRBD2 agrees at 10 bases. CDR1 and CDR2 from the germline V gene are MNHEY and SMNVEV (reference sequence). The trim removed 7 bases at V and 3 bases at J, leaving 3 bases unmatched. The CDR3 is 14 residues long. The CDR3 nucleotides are TGTGCCAGCACTAGCGGGAGCTTCTACAATGAGCAGTTCTTC. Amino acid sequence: CASTSGSFYNEQFF.

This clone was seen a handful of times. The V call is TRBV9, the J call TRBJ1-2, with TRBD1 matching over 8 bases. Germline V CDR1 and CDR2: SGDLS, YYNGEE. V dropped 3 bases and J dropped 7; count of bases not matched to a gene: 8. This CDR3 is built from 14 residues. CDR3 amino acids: CASSAGQGTSGYTF. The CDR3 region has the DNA TGTGCCAGCAGCGCAGGACAGGGTACGAGTGGCTACACCTTC.

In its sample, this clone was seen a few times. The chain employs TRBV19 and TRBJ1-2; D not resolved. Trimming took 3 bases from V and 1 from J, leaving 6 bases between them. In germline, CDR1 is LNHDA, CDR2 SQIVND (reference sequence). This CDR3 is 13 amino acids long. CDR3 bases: TGTGCCAGTAGTATGGCGGGTAACTATGGCTACACCTTC. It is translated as CASSMAGNYGYTF. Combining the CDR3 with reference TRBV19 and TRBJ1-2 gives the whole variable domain DGGITQSPKYLFRKEGQNVTLSCEQNLNHDAMYWYRQDPGQGLRLIYYSQIVNDFQKGDIAEGYSVSREKKESFPLTVTSAQKNPTAFYLCASSMAGNYGYTFGSGTRLTVV.

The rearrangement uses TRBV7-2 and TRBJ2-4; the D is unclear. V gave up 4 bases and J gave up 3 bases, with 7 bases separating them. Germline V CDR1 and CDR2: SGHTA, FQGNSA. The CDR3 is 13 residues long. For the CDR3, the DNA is TGTGCCAGCAGCTCCCCTGTCAAAAACATTCAGTACTTC. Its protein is CASSSPVKNIQYF.

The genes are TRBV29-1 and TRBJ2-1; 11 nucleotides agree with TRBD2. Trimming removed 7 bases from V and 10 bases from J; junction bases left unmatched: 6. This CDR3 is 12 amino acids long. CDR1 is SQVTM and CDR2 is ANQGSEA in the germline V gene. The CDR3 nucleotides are TGCAGCGCCCGGACTAGCGGGTCAGAGCAGTTCTTC. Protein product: CSARTSGSEQFF.

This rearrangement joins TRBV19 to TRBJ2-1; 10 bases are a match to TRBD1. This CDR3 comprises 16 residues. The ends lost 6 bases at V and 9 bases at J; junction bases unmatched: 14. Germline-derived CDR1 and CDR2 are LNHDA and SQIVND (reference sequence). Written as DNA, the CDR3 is TGTGCCAGTAGAGGTCGCGGGACAGGGGTCTGGGGTGAGCAGTTCTTC. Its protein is CASRGRGTGVWGEQFF. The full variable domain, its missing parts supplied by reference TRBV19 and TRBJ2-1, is DGGITQSPKYLFRKEGQNVTLSCEQNLNHDAMYWYRQDPGQGLRLIYYSQIVNDFQKGDIAEGYSVSREKKESFPLTVTSAQKNPTAFYLCASRGRGTGVWGEQFFGPGTRLTVL.

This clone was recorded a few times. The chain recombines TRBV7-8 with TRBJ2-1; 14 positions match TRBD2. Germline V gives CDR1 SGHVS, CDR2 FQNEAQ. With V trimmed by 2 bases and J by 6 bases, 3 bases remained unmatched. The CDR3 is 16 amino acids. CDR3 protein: CASSLTGTSGGNEQFF. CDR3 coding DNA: TGTGCCAGCAGCTTAACCGGGACTAGCGGGGGCAATGAGCAGTTCTTC.

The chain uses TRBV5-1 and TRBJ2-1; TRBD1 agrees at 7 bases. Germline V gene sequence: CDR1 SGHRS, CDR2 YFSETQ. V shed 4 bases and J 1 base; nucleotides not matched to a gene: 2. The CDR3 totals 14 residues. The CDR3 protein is CASSKGQSYNEQFF. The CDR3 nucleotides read TGCGCCAGCAGCAAGGGACAGTCCTACAATGAGCAGTTCTTC.

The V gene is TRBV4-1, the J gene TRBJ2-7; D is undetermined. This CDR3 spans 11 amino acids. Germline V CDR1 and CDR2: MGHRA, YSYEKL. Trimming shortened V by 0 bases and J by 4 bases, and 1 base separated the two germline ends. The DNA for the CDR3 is TGCGCCAGCAGCCAAGAATACGAGCAGTACTTC. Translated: CASSQEYEQYF.

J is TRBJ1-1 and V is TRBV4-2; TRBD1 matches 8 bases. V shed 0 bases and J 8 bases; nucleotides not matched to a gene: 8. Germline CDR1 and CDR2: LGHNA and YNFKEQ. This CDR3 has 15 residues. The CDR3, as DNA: TGTGCCAGCAGCCAAGAACTATCAGGGGGCGACGAAGCTTTCTTT. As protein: CASSQELSGGDEAFF.

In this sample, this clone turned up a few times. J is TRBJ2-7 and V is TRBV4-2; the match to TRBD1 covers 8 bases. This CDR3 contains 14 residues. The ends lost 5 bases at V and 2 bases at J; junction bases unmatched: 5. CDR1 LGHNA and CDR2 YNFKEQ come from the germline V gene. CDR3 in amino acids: CASSTRTGPYEQYF. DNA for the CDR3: TGTGCCAGCAGCACACGGACAGGGCCCTACGAGCAGTACTTC.

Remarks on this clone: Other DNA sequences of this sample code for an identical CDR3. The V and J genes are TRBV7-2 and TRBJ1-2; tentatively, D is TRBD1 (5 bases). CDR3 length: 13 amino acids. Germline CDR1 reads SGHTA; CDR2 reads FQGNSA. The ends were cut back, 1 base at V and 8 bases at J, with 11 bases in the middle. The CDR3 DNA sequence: TGTGCCAGCAGCTTAGTCCAGGGTCGCGGCTACACCTTC. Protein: CASSLVQGRGYTF.

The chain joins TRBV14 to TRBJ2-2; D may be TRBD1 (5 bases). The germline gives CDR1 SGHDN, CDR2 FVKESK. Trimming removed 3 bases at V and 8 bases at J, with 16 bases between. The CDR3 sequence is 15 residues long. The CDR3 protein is CASSHHDRVGGELFF. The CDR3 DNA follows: TGTGCCAGCAGCCATCACGACAGAGTGGGTGGGGAGCTGTTTTTT. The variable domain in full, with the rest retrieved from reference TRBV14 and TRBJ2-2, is EAGVTQFPSHSVIEKGQTVTLRCDPISGHDNLYWYRRVMGKEIKFLLHFVKESKQDESGMPNNRFLAERTGGTYSTLKVQPAELEDSGVYFCASSHHDRVGGELFFGEGSRLTVL.

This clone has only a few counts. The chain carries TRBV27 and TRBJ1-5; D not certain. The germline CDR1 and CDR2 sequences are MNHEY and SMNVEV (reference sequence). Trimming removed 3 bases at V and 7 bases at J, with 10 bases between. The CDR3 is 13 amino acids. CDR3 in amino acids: CASSFVAQQPQHF. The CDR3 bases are TGTGCCAGCAGTTTTGTGGCGCAACAGCCCCAGCATTTT.

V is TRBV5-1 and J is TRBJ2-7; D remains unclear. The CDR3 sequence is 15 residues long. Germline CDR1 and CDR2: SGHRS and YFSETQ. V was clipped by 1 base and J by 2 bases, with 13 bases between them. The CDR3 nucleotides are TGCGCCAGCAGCTTGACCGGGTCCTCGACCTACGAGCAGTACTTC. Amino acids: CASSLTGSSTYEQYF.

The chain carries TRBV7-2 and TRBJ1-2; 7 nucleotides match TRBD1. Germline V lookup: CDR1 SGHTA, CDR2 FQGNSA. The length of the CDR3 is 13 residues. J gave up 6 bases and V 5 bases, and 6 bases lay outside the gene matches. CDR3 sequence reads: CASSPQGRHGYTF. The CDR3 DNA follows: TGTGCCAGCAGCCCACAGGGGAGGCATGGCTACACCTTC.

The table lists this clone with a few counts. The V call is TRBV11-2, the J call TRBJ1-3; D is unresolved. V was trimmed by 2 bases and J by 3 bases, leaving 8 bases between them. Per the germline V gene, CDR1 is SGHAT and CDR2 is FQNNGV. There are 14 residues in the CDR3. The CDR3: CASSLSRRGNTIYF. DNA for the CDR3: TGTGCCAGCAGCTTATCTCGGCGTGGAAACACCATATATTTT.

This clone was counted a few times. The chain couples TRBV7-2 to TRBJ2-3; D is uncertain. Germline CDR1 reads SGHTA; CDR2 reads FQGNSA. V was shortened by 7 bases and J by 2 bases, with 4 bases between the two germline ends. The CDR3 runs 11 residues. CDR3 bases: TGTGCCAGCACCCTCACAGATACGCAGTATTTT. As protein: CASTLTDTQYF. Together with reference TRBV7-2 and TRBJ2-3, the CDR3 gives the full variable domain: GAGVSQSPSNKVTEKGKDVELRCDPISGHTALYWYRQSLGQGLEFLIYFQGNSAPDKSGLPSDRFSAERTGGSVSTLTIQRTQQEDSAVYLCASTLTDTQYFGPGTRLTVL.

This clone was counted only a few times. Here the CDR3 DNA reads TGTGCCAGCAGCTTAGCGATGGGACTAGCGGGGTCCGGGGCCAAAAACATTCAGTACTTC. Translation: CASSLAMGLAGSGAKNIQYF. The chain employs TRBV7-2 and TRBJ2-4; 13 nucleotides align to TRBD2. J gave up 1 base and V 0 bases, and 9 bases lay outside the gene matches. Germline CDR1 is SGHTA and CDR2 is FQGNSA. The CDR3 is made up of 20 amino acids.

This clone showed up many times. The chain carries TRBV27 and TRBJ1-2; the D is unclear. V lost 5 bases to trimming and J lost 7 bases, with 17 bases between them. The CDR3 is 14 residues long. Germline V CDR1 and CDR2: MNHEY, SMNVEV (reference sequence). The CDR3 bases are TGTGCCAGCAGTAATCCGGCGTATAAATCTGGCTACACCTTC. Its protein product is CASSNPAYKSGYTF.

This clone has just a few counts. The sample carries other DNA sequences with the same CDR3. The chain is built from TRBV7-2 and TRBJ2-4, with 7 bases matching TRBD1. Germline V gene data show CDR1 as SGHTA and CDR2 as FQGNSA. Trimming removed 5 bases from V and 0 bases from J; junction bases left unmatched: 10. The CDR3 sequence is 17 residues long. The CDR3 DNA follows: TGTGCCAGCAGCCCTCACAGGGGATCATTAGCCAAAAACATTCAGTACTTC. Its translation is CASSPHRGSLAKNIQYF.

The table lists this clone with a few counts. The CDR3 bases are TGTGCCAGCAGCTTTAGACGACAGGGAGGAAATGAGCAGTTCTTC. This sequence encodes CASSFRRQGGNEQFF. The rearrangement joins TRBV7-2 to TRBJ2-1, with a tentative D call TRBD1 (7 bases). This CDR3 comprises 15 residues. Germline V gene sequence: CDR1 SGHTA, CDR2 FQGNSA. Trimming shortened V by 3 bases and J by 7 bases, and 16 bases separated the two germline ends.

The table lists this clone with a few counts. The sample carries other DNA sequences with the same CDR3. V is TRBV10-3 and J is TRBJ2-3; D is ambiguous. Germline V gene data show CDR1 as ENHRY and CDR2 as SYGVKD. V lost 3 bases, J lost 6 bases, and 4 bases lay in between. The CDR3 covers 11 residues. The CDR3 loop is CAISEGDTQYF. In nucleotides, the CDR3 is TGTGCCATCAGTGAAGGGGATACGCAGTATTTT.

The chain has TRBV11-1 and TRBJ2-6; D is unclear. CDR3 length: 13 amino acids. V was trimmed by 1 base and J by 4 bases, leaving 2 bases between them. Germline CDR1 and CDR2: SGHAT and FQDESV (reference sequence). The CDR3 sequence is CASSLDGANVLTF. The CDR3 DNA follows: TGTGCCAGCAGCTTAGACGGGGCCAACGTCCTGACTTTC. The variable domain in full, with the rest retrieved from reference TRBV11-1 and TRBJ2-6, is EAEVAQSPRYKITEKSQAVAFWCDPISGHATLYWYRQILGQGPELLVQFQDESVVDDSQLPKDRFSAERLKGVDSTLKIQPAELGDSAMYLCASSLDGANVLTFGAGSRLTVL.

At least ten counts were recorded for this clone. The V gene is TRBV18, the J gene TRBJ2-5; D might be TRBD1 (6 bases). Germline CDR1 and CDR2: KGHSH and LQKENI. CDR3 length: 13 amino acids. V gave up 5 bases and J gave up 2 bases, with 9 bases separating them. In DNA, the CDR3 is TGTGCCAGCTCAGCGACAGGTCAAGAGACCCAGTACTTC. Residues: CASSATGQETQYF.

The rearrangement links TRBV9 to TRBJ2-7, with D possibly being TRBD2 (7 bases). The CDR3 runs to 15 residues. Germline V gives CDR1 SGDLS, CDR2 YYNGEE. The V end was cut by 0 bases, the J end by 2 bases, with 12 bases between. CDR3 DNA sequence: TGTGCCAGCAGCGTAGGGGAGGGGGGCGCCTACGAGCAGTACTTC. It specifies CASSVGEGGAYEQYF.